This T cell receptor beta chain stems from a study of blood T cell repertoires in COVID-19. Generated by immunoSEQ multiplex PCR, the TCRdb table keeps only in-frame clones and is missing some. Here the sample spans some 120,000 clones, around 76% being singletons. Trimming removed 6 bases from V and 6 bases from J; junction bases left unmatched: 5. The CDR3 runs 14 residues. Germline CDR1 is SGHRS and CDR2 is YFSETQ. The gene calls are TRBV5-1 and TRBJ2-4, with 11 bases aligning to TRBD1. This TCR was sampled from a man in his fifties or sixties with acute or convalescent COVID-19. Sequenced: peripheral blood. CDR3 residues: CASKEGTGGNIQYF. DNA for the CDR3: TGCGCCAGCAAGGAAGGGACAGGGGGAAACATTCAGTACTTC.